Below are 28 T cell receptor beta chains sequenced from a single sample in a study of regulatory and conventional T cells in RAG deficiency. TCRdb's copy holds only in-frame clones and misses some; the assay was immunoSEQ multiplex PCR. The sample includes fewer than 35,000 clones, about 91% of them seen just once. The sample was also linked to a second study, of regulatory T cells. As that report states: The primer mix had 52 TRBV and 13 TRBJ primers.

Material: CD8+ T cells sorted from blood. The receptor set was obtained from a human donor in good health.

This rearrangement joins TRBV5-4 to TRBJ1-1; 10 bases are shared with TRBD1. There are 14 residues in the CDR3. Germline V gives CDR1 SGHNT, CDR2 YYREEE (reference sequence). The junction had 8 bases not matched to a gene; V was cut back by 6 bases and J by 6 bases. In DNA, the CDR3 is TGTGCCAGCACCACGACAGGGGGCGAACCTGAAGCTTTCTTT. Protein sequence: CASTTTGGEPEAFF.

The DNA of the CDR3 is TGTGCCAGCAGCTCGACGGACAGGGATTCCTACGAGCAGTACTTC. Its protein product is CASSSTDRDSYEQYF. The rearrangement links TRBV7-9 to TRBJ2-7; 8 nucleotides agree with TRBD1. From germline, CDR1 is SEHNR and CDR2 FQNEAQ (reference sequence). Losses at the gene ends were 4 bases for V and 1 base for J; bases not matched to a gene: 6. The CDR3 runs 15 residues.

CDR3 DNA: TGTGCCAGCAGCTCCGCAGGAAGACCTAACTATGGCTACACCTTC. Protein sequence: CASSSAGRPNYGYTF. The chain combines TRBV5-4 with TRBJ1-2; D is undetermined. Trimming removed 3 bases at V and 0 bases at J, with 12 bases between. Germline loops: CDR1 SGHNT, CDR2 YYREEE (reference sequence). This CDR3 comprises 15 residues.

This clone was observed a single time. This chain joins TRBV4-1 and TRBJ2-7; 8 nucleotides agree with TRBD1. Germline assignment: CDR1 MGHRA and CDR2 YSYEKL. The CDR3 is 14 residues long. Trimming at V came to 0 bases and at J to 4 bases, leaving 2 bases not matched to a gene. CDR3 residues: CASSQEDREYEQYF. DNA for the CDR3: TGCGCCAGCAGCCAAGAGGACAGGGAGTACGAGCAGTACTTC.

This chain joins TRBV4-1 and TRBJ2-7; the D call may be TRBD1 or TRBD2 (7 bases each). Per the germline V gene, CDR1 is MGHRA and CDR2 is YSYEKL. Between the trimmed V and J ends, which lost 0 bases and 4 bases, there was a span of 19 bases. The CDR3 totals 17 residues. In DNA, the CDR3 is TGCGCCAGCAGCCAAGATTACCAGACAGGGAGGGTATACGAGCAGTACTTC. Protein product: CASSQDYQTGRVYEQYF.

J is TRBJ2-5 and V is TRBV25-1, with TRBD1 as a possible D gene (7 bases). Germline-derived CDR1 and CDR2 are MGHDK and SYGVNS. The CDR3 covers 15 residues. V lost 2 bases and J lost 3, with 13 bases in between. CDR3: CASSEGGTAKETQYF. The CDR3 DNA follows: TGTGCCAGCAGTGAAGGCGGGACAGCCAAAGAGACCCAGTACTTC.

The rearrangement uses TRBV30 and TRBJ2-5; no reliable D call. The end of the DNA is better explained by TRBJ2-7, so the J call may be wrong. This CDR3 region has 14 residues. The germline V gene encodes CDR1 GTSNPN and CDR2 SVGIG (reference sequence). CDR3 in DNA: TGTGCCTGGAGTGCTAGTAGAGACTCCTACGAGCAGTACTTC. Translation gives CAWSASRDSYEQYF.

The rearrangement links TRBV28 to TRBJ1-2; 9 bases map to TRBD1. The CDR3 totals 14 residues. Germline lookup yields CDR1 MDHEN and CDR2 SYDVKM. V dropped 6 bases and J dropped 8; count of bases not matched to a gene: 10. The CDR3 sequence is CASRYLQGAGGYTF. Written as DNA, the CDR3 is TGTGCCAGCAGATATCTACAGGGGGCAGGGGGCTACACCTTC.

The chain carries TRBV19 and TRBJ2-5; D perhaps matches TRBD2 (6 bases). This CDR3 comprises 12 residues. Germline V gene lookup returns CDR1 LNHDA and CDR2 SQIVND (reference sequence). Trimming pared 3 bases from V and 5 bases from J, leaving 7 bases between. CDR3 protein: CASSIGRETQYF. The CDR3 DNA reads as TGTGCCAGTAGTATTGGGAGGGAGACCCAGTACTTC.

This chain uses TRBV5-1 with TRBJ1-6; D gene unclear. V was pared by 0 bases and J by 8 bases, with 12 bases between. There are 15 residues in the CDR3. Looked up from germline, CDR1 is SGHRS and CDR2 is YFSETQ. The CDR3 DNA follows: TGCGCCAGCAGCTTGGACGGCGCAAGGGATTCACCCCTCCACTTT. Translation gives CASSLDGARDSPLHF.

This clone is large. This sequence joins TRBV7-9 and TRBJ1-2, with D hard to call. V was cut by 3 bases and J by 4 bases, with 9 bases left in between. The CDR3 is made up of 13 amino acids. Germline-derived CDR1 and CDR2 are SEHNR and FQNEAQ (reference sequence). CDR3 sequence (DNA): TGTGCCAGCAGCTTCGGGAGTGGCTATGGCTACACCTTC. Protein product: CASSFGSGYGYTF.

This clone appeared once. The chain is built from TRBV11-2 and TRBJ1-5; 7 bases match TRBD1. The CDR3 consists of 13 residues. Germline V gene lookup returns CDR1 SGHAT and CDR2 FQNNGV. The trim removed 6 bases at V and 10 bases at J, leaving 9 bases unmatched. The CDR3 is CASSVGTARPQHF. CDR3 nucleotide sequence: TGTGCCAGCAGTGTAGGGACAGCCCGTCCCCAGCATTTT.

The CDR3 nucleotides are TGTGCCACCAGCAGAGATCTAGCGGGGGGGCCGAGCACAGATACGCAGTATTTT. It encodes CATSRDLAGGPSTDTQYF. This sequence joins TRBV15 and TRBJ2-3, with 12 bases aligning to TRBD2. The CDR3 is 18 residues long. V gave up 0 bases and J gave up 0 bases; unmatched junction bases: 4. The germline CDR1 and CDR2 sequences are LNHNV and YYDKDF (reference sequence).

The chain has TRBV5-1 and TRBJ2-3, with D perhaps TRBD2 (6 bases). CDR3 length: 16 amino acids. V lost 4 bases to trimming and J lost 0 bases, with 15 bases between them. Germline V CDR1 and CDR2: SGHRS, YFSETQ. DNA of the CDR3: TGCGCCAGCAGCCCCCATAGCGGATCTAGCACAGATACGCAGTATTTT. It is translated as CASSPHSGSSTDTQYF.

The chain has TRBV29-1 and TRBJ1-1; D uncertain. V was pared by 1 base and J by 4 bases, with 10 bases between. This CDR3 spans 13 amino acids. CDR1 and CDR2 (germline): SQVTM, ANQGSEA. Written as DNA, the CDR3 is TGCAGCGTTGAAGGCGGGTTGGGCACTGAAGCTTTCTTT. Translated, it gives CSVEGGLGTEAFF.

V gene TRBV5-1 combines with J gene TRBJ2-1; the D gene could be TRBD1 or TRBD2 (5 bases each). Germline CDR1 is SGHRS and CDR2 is YFSETQ. With 0 bases removed from V and 4 bases from J, the gap between germline ends came to 8 bases. This CDR3 region has 14 residues. This CDR3 is CASSLGGEYNEQFF. The DNA for the CDR3 is TGCGCCAGCAGCTTGGGAGGGGAGTACAATGAGCAGTTCTTC.

This clone has just a few counts. This chain uses TRBV28 with TRBJ1-3, with TRBD1 matching over 7 bases. The V gene end was trimmed by 3 bases and the J gene end by 8 bases; junction bases not matched to a gene: 16. This CDR3 spans 17 amino acids. Germline-derived CDR1 and CDR2 are MDHEN and SYDVKM. This CDR3 is CASSFPGDSRFKDTIYF. CDR3 DNA: TGTGCCAGCAGTTTCCCCGGGGACAGTCGGTTTAAAGACACCATATATTTT.

V and J are TRBV30 and TRBJ1-2; maybe TRBD1 (6 bases). The CDR3 contains 12 residues. V was cut by 7 bases and J by 6 bases, with 15 bases left in between. Per germline, CDR1 GTSNPN and CDR2 SVGIG (reference sequence). CDR3 protein: CAYNTGSDGYTF. The CDR3 DNA reads as TGTGCCTACAACACAGGGTCGGATGGCTACACCTTC.

The V call is TRBV7-9, the J call TRBJ1-4, with a tentative D call TRBD1 (5 bases). CDR3 size: 16 residues. Germline V gene lookup returns CDR1 SEHNR and CDR2 FQNEAQ (reference sequence). Trimming pared 1 base from V and 8 bases from J, leaving 17 bases between. DNA of the CDR3: TGTGCCAGCAGCTTAGGCCGGGACTCTACAAAAGAAAAACTGTTTTTT. As protein: CASSLGRDSTKEKLFF.

The chain uses TRBV5-4 and TRBJ1-5; a possible D gene is TRBD1 (6 bases). The length of the CDR3 is 15 residues. Germline V lookup: CDR1 SGHNT, CDR2 YYREEE (reference sequence). Trimming took 3 bases from V and 9 from J, leaving 19 bases between them. The CDR3 bases are TGTGCCAGCAGCTCCGGGGGCACCCCAACAACGCCCCAGCATTTT. It translates to CASSSGGTPTTPQHF.

The V and J genes are TRBV5-4 and TRBJ1-4; D might be TRBD1 (5 bases). Germline-derived CDR1 and CDR2 are SGHNT and YYREEE (reference sequence). The CDR3 runs to 12 residues. Trimming pared 7 bases from V and 13 bases from J, leaving 17 bases between. CDR3 amino acids: CASSNLGERLFF. The DNA for the CDR3 is TGTGCCAGCTCCAATTTGGGGGAGAGACTGTTTTTT.

This chain joins TRBV5-1 and TRBJ2-5; 11 nucleotides align to TRBD1. The CDR3 loop spans 14 amino acids. Germline V gene data show CDR1 as SGHRS and CDR2 as YFSETQ. Germline trimming cut 7 bases from V and 5 bases from J; bases unmatched to any gene: 7. The CDR3 region has the DNA TGCGCCAGCTCGAGGACAGGGGGCTCGGAGACCCAGTACTTC. Encoded protein: CASSRTGGSETQYF.

This clone was counted between two and nine times. The chain combines TRBV6-4 with TRBJ2-3; TRBD2 aligns across 11 bases. This CDR3 has 16 amino acids. Trimming took 4 bases from V and 3 from J; bases not matched to a gene: 6. Germline values: CDR1 MRHNA, CDR2 SNTAGT. DNA of the CDR3: TGTGCCAGCAGTGTCTCCCTAGCGGGAGGAACAGATACGCAGTATTTT. Translated, it gives CASSVSLAGGTDTQYF.

The rearrangement joins TRBV7-2 to TRBJ1-1; the match to TRBD1 covers 7 bases. The CDR3 is 14 residues long. V shed 4 bases and J 5 bases; nucleotides not matched to a gene: 7. Germline loops: CDR1 SGHTA, CDR2 FQGNSA. As DNA, the CDR3 is TGTGCCAGCAGCTCCAAAACAGGGGTAACTGAAGCTTTCTTT. It translates to CASSSKTGVTEAFF.

This clone was picked up a small number of times. The J gene is TRBJ1-2, the V gene TRBV5-4, with 10 bases lining up with TRBD1. With V trimmed by 7 bases and J by 4 bases, 7 bases remained unmatched. The CDR3 sequence is 14 residues long. CDR1 SGHNT and CDR2 YYREEE come from the germline V gene (reference sequence). For the CDR3, the DNA is TGTGCCAGCGGCGTGGACAGGGGGGCCTATGGCTACACCTTC. This translates into CASGVDRGAYGYTF.

This rearrangement joins TRBV6-1 to TRBJ1-1; D call uncertain. V lost 0 bases to trimming and J lost 11 bases, with 10 bases between them. The germline CDR1 and CDR2 sequences are MNHNS and SASEGT. The CDR3 runs 12 residues. The CDR3 loop reads CASSEALSEAFF. The CDR3 DNA sequence: TGTGCCAGCAGTGAAGCTTTGAGTGAGGCTTTCTTT.

In DNA, the CDR3 is TGTGCCAGCAGCTCTAGGGGAACCACCACAGATACGCAGTATTTT. Protein product: CASSSRGTTTDTQYF. The V gene is TRBV5-5, the J gene TRBJ2-3, with a weak D call TRBD1 (5 bases). This CDR3 spans 15 amino acids. V lost 3 bases and J 2 bases, leaving 13 bases between the germline ends. CDR1 is SGHKS, CDR2 YYEKEE, per germline (reference sequence).

This clone has more than one count but fewer than ten. The chain joins TRBV19 to TRBJ1-2; D gene uncertain. Germline CDR1 and CDR2: LNHDA and SQIVND (reference sequence). With 5 bases removed from V and 4 bases from J, the gap between germline ends came to 20 bases. The CDR3 runs to 16 residues. The CDR3 DNA follows: TGTGCCAGTAGTCTTACCAACCATGGGGTGGTCTATGGCTACACCTTC. This codes for CASSLTNHGVVYGYTF.